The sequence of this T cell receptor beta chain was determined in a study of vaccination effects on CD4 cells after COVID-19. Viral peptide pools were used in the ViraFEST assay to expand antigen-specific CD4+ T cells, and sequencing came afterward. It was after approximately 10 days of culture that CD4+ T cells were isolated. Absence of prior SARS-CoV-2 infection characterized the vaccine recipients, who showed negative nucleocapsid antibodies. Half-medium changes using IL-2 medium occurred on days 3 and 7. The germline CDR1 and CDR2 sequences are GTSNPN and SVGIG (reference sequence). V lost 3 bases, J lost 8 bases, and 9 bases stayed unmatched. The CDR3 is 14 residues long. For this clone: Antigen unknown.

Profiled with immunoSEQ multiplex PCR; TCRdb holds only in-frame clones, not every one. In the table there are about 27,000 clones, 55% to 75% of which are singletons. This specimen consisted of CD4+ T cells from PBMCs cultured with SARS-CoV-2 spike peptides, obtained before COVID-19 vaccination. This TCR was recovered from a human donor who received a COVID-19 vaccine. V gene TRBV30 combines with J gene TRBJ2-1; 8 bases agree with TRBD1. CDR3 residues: CAWSGTGLVYEQFF. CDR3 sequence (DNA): TGTGCCTGGAGCGGGACAGGTCTTGTGTATGAGCAGTTCTTC.